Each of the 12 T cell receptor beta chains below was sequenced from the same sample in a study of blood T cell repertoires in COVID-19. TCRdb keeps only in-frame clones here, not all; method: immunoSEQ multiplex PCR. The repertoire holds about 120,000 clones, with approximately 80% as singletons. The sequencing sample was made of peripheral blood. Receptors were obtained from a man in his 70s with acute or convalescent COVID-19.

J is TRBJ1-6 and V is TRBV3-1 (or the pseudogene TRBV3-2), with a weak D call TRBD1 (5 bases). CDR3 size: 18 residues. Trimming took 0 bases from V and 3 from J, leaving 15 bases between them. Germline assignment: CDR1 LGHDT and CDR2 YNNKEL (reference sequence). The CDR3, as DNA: TGTGCCAGCAGCCAAGAGGGCAGGGAAGGGGTCTATAATTCACCCCTCCACTTT. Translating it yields CASSQEGREGVYNSPLHF.

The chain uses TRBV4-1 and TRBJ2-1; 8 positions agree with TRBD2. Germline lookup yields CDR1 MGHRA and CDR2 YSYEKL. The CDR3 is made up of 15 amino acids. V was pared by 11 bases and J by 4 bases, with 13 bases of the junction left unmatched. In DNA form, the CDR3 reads TGCGCCCGCGGCCGGGGGGGCGGGGGTTACAATGAGCAGTTCTTC. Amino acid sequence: CARGRGGGGYNEQFF.

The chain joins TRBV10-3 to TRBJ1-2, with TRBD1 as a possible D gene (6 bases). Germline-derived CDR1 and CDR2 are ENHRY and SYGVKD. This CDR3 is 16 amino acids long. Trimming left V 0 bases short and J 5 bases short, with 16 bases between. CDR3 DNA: TGTGCCATCAGTGAGTCGGGGTGGGACAAATTGTATGGCTACACCTTC. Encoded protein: CAISESGWDKLYGYTF.

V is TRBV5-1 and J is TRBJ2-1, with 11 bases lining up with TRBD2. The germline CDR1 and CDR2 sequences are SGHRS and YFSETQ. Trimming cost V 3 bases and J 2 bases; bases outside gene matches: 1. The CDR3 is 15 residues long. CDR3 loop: CASSSSGRPYNEQFF. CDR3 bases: TGCGCCAGCAGCTCTAGCGGGAGGCCCTACAATGAGCAGTTCTTC.

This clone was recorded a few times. The CDR3 sequence is CASEQGARETQYF. Written as DNA, the CDR3 is TGTGCCAGCGAACAGGGGGCGAGAGAGACCCAGTACTTC. V gene TRBV2 combines with J gene TRBJ2-5; 9 nucleotides align to TRBD1. Trimming removed 8 bases from V and 4 bases from J; junction bases left unmatched: 5. Germline values: CDR1 SNHLY, CDR2 FYNNEI. The CDR3 is made up of 13 amino acids.

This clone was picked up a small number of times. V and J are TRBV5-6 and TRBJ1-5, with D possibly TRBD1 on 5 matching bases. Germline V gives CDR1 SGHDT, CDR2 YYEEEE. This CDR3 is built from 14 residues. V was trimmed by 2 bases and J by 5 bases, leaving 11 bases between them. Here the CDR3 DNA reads TGTGCCAGCAGCTTATACGGGGGGGATCAGCCCCAGCATTTT. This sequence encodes CASSLYGGDQPQHF.

DNA for the CDR3: TGTGCCAGCAGTCGGAGGGTGGGCAATCAGCCCCAGCATTTT. Translated: CASSRRVGNQPQHF. The chain joins TRBV2 to TRBJ1-5; D unresolved. Trimming cost V 5 bases and J 2 bases, with 10 bases left between them. The germline V gene has CDR1 SNHLY and CDR2 FYNNEI. This CDR3 spans 14 amino acids.

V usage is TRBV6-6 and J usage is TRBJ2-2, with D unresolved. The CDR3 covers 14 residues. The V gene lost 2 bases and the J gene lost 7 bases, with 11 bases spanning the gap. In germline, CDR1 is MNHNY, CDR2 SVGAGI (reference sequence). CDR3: CASSYGQDGGELFF. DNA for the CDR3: TGTGCCAGCAGTTACGGGCAGGATGGCGGGGAGCTGTTTTTT.

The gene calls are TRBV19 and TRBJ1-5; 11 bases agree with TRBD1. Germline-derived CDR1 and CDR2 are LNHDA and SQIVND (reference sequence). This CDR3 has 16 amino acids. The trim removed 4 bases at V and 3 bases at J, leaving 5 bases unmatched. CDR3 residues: CASSTGTGGPNQPQHF. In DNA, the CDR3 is TGTGCCAGTAGTACCGGGACAGGGGGTCCCAATCAGCCCCAGCATTTT.

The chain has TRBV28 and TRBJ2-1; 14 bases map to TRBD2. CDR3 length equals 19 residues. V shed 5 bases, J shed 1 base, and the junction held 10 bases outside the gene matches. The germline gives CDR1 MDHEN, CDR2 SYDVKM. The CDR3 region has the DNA TGTGCCAGCAGTCCATTGACTAGCGGGAGGGCCGGTTCCTACAATGAGCAGTTCTTC. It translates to CASSPLTSGRAGSYNEQFF.

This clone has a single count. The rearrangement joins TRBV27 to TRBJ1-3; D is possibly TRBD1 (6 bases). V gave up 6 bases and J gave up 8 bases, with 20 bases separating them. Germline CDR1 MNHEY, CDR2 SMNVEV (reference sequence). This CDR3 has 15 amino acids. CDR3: CASSRDGSGVYTIYF. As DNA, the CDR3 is TGTGCCAGCAGCCGGGACGGCTCAGGGGTGTACACCATATATTTT.

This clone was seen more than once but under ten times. Written as DNA, the CDR3 is TGTGCCAGCAGTGACAGGGCTGCCAATCAGCCCCAGCATTTT. Protein sequence: CASSDRAANQPQHF. The chain couples TRBV27 to TRBJ1-5; TRBD1 matches at 7 bases. The CDR3 consists of 14 residues. The germline CDR1 and CDR2 sequences are MNHEY and SMNVEV (reference sequence). Trimming at V came to 5 bases and at J to 3 bases, leaving 4 bases not matched to a gene.